Sequencing of this T cell receptor (beta chain) was carried out in a study of blood T cell repertoires in COVID-19. V was trimmed by 6 bases and J by 2 bases, leaving 8 bases between them. CDR1 is MNHEY, CDR2 SVGAGI, per germline. The CDR3 consists of 12 residues. TCRdb's copy holds only in-frame clones and misses some; the assay was immunoSEQ multiplex PCR. The repertoire holds hundreds of thousands of clones, 65% to 90% seen once, with about 4.1% in the top ten. Participants spanned ages roughly 18 to 95 years and resided in roughly 22 US areas. The sample comprised PBMCs or T cells enriched from blood (not recorded which). The rearrangement joins TRBV6-5 to TRBJ2-7; possible D gene TRBD2, 6 bases. This sequence originates from a young man who had recovered from COVID-19. CDR3 loop: CASRTSTYEQYF. CDR3 DNA sequence: TGTGCCAGCAGGACTAGTACCTACGAGCAGTACTTC.